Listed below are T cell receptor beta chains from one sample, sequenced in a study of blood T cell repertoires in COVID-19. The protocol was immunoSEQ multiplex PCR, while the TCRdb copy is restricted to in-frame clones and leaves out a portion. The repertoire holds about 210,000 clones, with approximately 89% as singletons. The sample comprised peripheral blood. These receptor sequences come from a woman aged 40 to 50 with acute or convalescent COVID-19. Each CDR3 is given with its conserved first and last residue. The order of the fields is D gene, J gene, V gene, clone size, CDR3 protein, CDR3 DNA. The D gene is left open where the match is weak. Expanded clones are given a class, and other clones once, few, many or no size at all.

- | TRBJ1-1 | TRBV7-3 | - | CASSFGGRTEAFF | TGTGCCAGCAGCTTCGGGGGGCGCACTGAAGCTTTCTTT
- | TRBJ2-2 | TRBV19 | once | CASSIAGRHTGELFF | TGTGCCAGTAGTATAGCCGGCAGGCACACCGGGGAGCTGTTTTTT
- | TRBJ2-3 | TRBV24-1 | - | CATSDFLTTLGDTQYF | TGTGCCACCAGTGATTTCCTAACGACATTGGGAGATACGCAGTATTTT
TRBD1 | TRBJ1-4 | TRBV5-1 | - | CASSVGQRNEKLFF | TGCGCCAGCAGCGTGGGACAGCGAAATGAAAAACTGTTTTTT
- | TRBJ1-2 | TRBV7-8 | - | CASSLGAGANYGYTF | TGTGCCAGCAGCTTAGGGGCAGGGGCTAACTATGGCTACACCTTC
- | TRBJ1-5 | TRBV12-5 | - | CASGLAPGSQPQHF | TGTGCTAGTGGTTTGGCCCCAGGAAGTCAGCCCCAGCATTTT
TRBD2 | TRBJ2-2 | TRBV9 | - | CARSGGGASTGELFF | TGTGCCCGCAGCGGCGGGGGGGCAAGCACCGGGGAGCTGTTTTTT
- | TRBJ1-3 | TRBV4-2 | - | CASSQDFTASGNTIYF | TGTGCCAGCAGCCAAGACTTCACAGCCTCTGGAAACACCATATATTTT
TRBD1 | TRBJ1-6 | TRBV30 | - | CAWTQGAAGNSPLHF | TGTGCCTGGACACAGGGGGCTGCCGGTAATTCACCCCTCCACTTT
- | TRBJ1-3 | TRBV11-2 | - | CASSSGHPSSGNTIYF | TGTGCCAGCAGCTCTGGACATCCGTCCTCTGGAAACACCATATATTTT
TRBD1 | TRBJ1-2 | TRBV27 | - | CASSAGTGGFIYGYTF | TGTGCCAGCAGTGCCGGGACAGGGGGCTTCATCTATGGCTACACCTTC
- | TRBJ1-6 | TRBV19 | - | CASSTSGSQGSPLHF | TGTGCCAGTAGTACTTCCGGGAGTCAAGGTTCACCCCTCCACTTT
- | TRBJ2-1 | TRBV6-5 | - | CASTEQYNEQFF | TGTGCCAGCACCGAACAGTACAATGAGCAGTTCTTC
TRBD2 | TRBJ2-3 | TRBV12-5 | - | CASGLVLVWGGETDTQYF | TGTGCTAGTGGTTTGGTACTGGTTTGGGGGGGAGAGACAGATACGCAGTATTTT
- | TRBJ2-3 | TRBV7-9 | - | CASQLGDTQYF | TGTGCCAGCCAACTTGGAGATACGCAGTATTTT
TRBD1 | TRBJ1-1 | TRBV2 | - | CASRRDRGVNTEAFF | TGTGCCAGCAGGAGGGACAGGGGAGTGAACACTGAAGCTTTCTTT
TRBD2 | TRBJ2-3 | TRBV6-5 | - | CASSYHSGGATDTQYF | TGTGCCAGCAGTTATCATTCCGGGGGGGCCACAGATACGCAGTATTTT
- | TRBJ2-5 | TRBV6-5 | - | CASSYRGVGQETQYF | TGTGCCAGCAGTTACAGGGGTGTGGGACAAGAGACCCAGTACTTC
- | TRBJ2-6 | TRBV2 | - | CASERSSGANVLTF | TGTGCCAGCGAGCGGAGCTCTGGGGCCAACGTCCTGACTTTC
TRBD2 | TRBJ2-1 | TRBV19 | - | CASSSGLAGGLQFF | TGTGCCAGTAGTTCCGGACTAGCGGGGGGGCTGCAGTTCTTC
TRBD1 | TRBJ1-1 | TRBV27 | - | CASKLQGGSNTEAFF | TGTGCCAGCAAACTCCAGGGGGGATCGAACACTGAAGCTTTCTTT
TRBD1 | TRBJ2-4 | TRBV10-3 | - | CAISEGTAKNIQYF | TGTGCCATCAGTGAGGGGACAGCTAAAAACATTCAGTACTTC
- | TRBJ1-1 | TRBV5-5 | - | CASSLPQGPPVAFF | TGTGCCAGCAGCTTGCCCCAGGGGCCACCGGTAGCTTTCTTT
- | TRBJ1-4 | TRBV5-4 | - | CASSFNRATNEKLFF | TGTGCCAGCAGCTTTAACAGGGCTACTAATGAAAAACTGTTTTTT
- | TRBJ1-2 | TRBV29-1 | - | CSVVSRDYGYTF | TGCAGCGTTGTTTCCCGCGACTATGGCTACACCTTC
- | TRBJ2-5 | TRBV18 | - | CASSLGTALETQYF | TGTGCCAGCTCACTTGGGACTGCCCTAGAGACCCAGTACTTC
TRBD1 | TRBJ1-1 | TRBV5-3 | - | CARSLIGRTGNTEAFF | TGTGCCAGAAGCTTGATCGGGAGGACAGGGAATACTGAAGCTTTCTTT
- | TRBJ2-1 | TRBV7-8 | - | CASTSPSPGESGEQFF | TGTGCCAGCACCTCTCCCAGTCCAGGGGAGAGTGGAGAGCAGTTCTTC
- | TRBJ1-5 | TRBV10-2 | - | CASSAAGYSNQPQHF | TGCGCCAGCAGTGCAGCAGGGTATAGCAATCAGCCCCAGCATTTT
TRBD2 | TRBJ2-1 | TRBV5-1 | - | CASSRTSSYNEQFF | TGCGCCAGCAGTCGGACTAGTTCCTACAATGAGCAGTTCTTC
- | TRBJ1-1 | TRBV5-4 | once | CASSSTVNTEAFF | TGTGCCAGCAGCTCGACAGTGAACACTGAAGCTTTCTTT
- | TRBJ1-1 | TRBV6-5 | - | CASHRGGGNTEAFF | TGTGCCAGCCACCGGGGGGGTGGGAACACTGAAGCTTTCTTT
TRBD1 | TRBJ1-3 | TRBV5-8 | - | CASSIGTGKYTIYF | TGTGCCAGCAGCATCGGGACAGGGAAATACACCATATATTTT
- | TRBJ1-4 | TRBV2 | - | CAIGGFANEKLFF | TGTGCCATTGGGGGGTTTGCTAATGAAAAACTGTTTTTT
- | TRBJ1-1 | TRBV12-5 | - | CASGLVLGSNTEAFF | TGTGCTAGTGGTTTGGTACTGGGCAGTAACACTGAAGCTTTCTTT
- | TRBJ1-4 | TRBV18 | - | CASSPPAPLQGWEKLFF | TGTGCCAGCTCACCACCCGCACCCCTACAGGGTTGGGAAAAACTGTTTTTT
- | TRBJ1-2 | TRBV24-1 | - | CATGGGSLGYTF | TGTGCCACCGGGGGGGGTTCCCTTGGCTACACCTTC
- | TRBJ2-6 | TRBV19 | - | CASSRAVGSGANVLTF | TGTGCCAGTAGTAGGGCAGTAGGCTCTGGGGCCAACGTCCTGACTTTC
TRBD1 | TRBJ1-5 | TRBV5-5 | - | CASSFDRGRGNQPQHF | TGTGCCAGCAGCTTTGACAGGGGGCGAGGCAATCAGCCCCAGCATTTT
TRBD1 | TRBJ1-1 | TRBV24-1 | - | CATQDRGGGTEAFF | TGTGCCACTCAGGACAGGGGTGGAGGGACTGAAGCTTTCTTT
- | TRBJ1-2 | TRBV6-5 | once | CASSYLLTGQGYGYTF | TGTGCCAGCAGTTACCTCTTGACAGGCCAGGGGTATGGCTACACCTTC
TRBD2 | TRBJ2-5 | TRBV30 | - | CAWKTSGGVLYQETQYF | TGTGCCTGGAAAACTAGCGGGGGGGTTTTGTACCAAGAGACCCAGTACTTC
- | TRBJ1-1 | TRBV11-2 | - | CASSPLTLSEAFF | TGTGCCAGCAGCCCTCTTACTTTGTCTGAAGCTTTCTTT
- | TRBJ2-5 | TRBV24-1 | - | CATSEALGETQYF | TGTGCCACCAGTGAAGCACTAGGGGAGACCCAGTACTTC
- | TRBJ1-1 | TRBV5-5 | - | CASSLGVWESISTGAFF | TGTGCCAGCAGCCTTGGGGTCTGGGAATCAATATCAACGGGGGCTTTCTTT
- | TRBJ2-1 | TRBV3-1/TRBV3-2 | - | CASSQAVGKKENEQFF | TGTGCCAGCAGCCAAGCAGTAGGCAAAAAGGAGAATGAGCAGTTCTTC
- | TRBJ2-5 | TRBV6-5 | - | CASSYSSPQETQYF | TGTGCCAGCAGTTACTCGAGCCCCCAAGAGACCCAGTACTTC
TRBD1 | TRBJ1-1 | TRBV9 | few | CASSVGTGENTEAFF | TGTGCCAGCAGCGTAGGTACAGGGGAGAACACTGAAGCTTTCTTT
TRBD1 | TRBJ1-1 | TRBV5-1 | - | CASSPSQDRATEAFF | TGCGCCAGCAGCCCGTCCCAGGACAGGGCCACTGAAGCTTTCTTT
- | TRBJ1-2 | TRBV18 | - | CASSSSRGRGYTF | TGTGCCAGCTCATCTTCGAGGGGGAGAGGCTACACCTTC
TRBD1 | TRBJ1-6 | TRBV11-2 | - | CASSLVTGFSNSPLHF | TGTGCCAGCAGCTTAGTGACAGGGTTCAGTAATTCACCCCTCCACTTT
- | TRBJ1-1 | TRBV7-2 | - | CASSPRRDTEAFF | TGTGCCAGCAGCCCCCGCAGGGACACTGAAGCTTTCTTT
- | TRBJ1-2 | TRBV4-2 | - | CASSPYKGAGGYTF | TGTGCCAGCAGCCCGTACAAAGGAGCGGGAGGCTACACCTTC
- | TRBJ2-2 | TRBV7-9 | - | CASSFRTHTGELFF | TGTGCCAGCAGCTTTAGGACTCACACCGGGGAGCTGTTTTTT
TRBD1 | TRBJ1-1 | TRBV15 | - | CATSTPGTGTNTEAFF | TGTGCCACCAGCACCCCCGGGACAGGGACGAACACTGAAGCTTTCTTT
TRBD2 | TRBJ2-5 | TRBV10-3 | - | CAISETGLAGGLRETQYF | TGTGCCATCAGTGAGACCGGACTAGCGGGGGGCCTGCGGGAGACCCAGTACTTC
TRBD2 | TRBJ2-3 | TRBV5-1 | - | CASSIAGDADTQYF | TGCGCCAGCAGCATAGCGGGGGACGCAGATACGCAGTATTTT
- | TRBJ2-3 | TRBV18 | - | CASSLRSQHTDTQYF | TGTGCCAGCTCACTACGGTCACAGCACACAGATACGCAGTATTTT
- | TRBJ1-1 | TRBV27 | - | CASSPLKGVRGRTEAFF | TGTGCCAGCAGTCCACTTAAAGGGGTTAGGGGTAGGACTGAAGCTTTCTTT
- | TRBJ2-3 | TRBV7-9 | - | CASSFSTDTQYF | TGTGCCAGCAGCTTTTCGACAGATACGCAGTATTTT